This T cell receptor (beta chain) was identified during a study of T cells after yellow fever vaccination. Study-wide points: FACS-sorted repertoires might harbor abundant contaminating clonotypes from the bulk population.

In germline, CDR1 is MGHDK, CDR2 SYGVNS. V gave up 4 bases and J gave up 7 bases, with 11 bases separating them. The CDR3 length is 12 residues. A single record per CDR3 protein comes from TCRdb applying MiXCR to the 5' RACE reads. In the table there are approximately 250,000 distinct CDR3 sequences, approximately 6.8% of which are singletons. This clonotype was seen ten or more times. Its target is unknown. This clonotype was sampled from a man in his thirties or forties who received the YFV17D yellow fever vaccine. The material sequenced was CD4+ T cells sorted from PBMCs, taken on the day of the yellow fever booster vaccination. V usage is TRBV25-1 and J usage is TRBJ2-7; possible D gene TRBD2, 5 bases. CDR3 amino acids: CASSGHPGEQYF. The CDR3 DNA is TGTGCCAGCAGTGGACACCCGGGGGAGCAGTACTTC.